This T cell receptor beta chain derives from a study of cytomegalovirus exposure and HLA in healthy donors. This clone was detected only a few times. V was clipped by 4 bases and J by 3 bases; unmatched bases: 4. This CDR3 is built from 14 residues. Germline CDR1 SGHVS, CDR2 FQNEAQ. The PCR used 60 Vbeta and 13 Jbeta primers. Produced via immunoSEQ multiplex PCR; TCRdb's table is partial and in-frame only. Here the sample spans 110,000 to 150,000 clones, around a tenth being singletons. The TCR comes from a male donor in good health and CMV-seronegative. The material sequenced was PBMCs. V gene TRBV7-8 combines with J gene TRBJ2-5, with 8 bases lining up with TRBD1. CDR3 sequence: CASSYRTGKETQYF. CDR3 DNA sequence: TGTGCCAGCAGCTACAGGACAGGGAAAGAGACCCAGTACTTC.